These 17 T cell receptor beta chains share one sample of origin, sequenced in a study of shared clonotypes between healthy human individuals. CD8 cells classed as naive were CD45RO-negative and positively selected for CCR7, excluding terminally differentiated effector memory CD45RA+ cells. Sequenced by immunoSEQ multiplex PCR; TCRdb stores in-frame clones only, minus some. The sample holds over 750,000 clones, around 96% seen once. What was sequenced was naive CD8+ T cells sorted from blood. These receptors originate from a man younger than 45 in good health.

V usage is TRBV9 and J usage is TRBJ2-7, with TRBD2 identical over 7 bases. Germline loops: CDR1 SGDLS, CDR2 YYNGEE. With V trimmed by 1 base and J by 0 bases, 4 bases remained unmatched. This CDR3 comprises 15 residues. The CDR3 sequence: CASSVSTSRSYEQYF. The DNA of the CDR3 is TGTGCCAGCAGCGTATCGACTAGCCGCTCCTACGAGCAGTACTTC.

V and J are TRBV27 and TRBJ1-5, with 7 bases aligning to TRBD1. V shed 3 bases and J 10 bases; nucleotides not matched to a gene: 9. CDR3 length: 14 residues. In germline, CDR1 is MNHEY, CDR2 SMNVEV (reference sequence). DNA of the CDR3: TGTGCCAGCAGTTTGAACAGGGGATTCCAACCCCAGCATTTT. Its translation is CASSLNRGFQPQHF.

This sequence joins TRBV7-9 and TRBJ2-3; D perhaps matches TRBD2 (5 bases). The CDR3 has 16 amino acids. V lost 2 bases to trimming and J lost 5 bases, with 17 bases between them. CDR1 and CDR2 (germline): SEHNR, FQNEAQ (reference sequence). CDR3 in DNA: TGTGCCAGCAGCTTACCCCGGGGAGAAGACGGAGATACGCAGTATTTT. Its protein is CASSLPRGEDGDTQYF.

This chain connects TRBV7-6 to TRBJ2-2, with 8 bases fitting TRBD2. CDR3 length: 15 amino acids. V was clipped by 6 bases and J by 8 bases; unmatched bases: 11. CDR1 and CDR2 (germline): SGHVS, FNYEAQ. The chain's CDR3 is CASSLPSGFSGELFF. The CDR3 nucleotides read TGTGCCAGCAGTCTTCCTAGCGGGTTTAGTGGGGAGCTGTTTTTT.

CDR3 bases: TGTGCCAGCAGCGATGGACAGAACACTGAAGCTTTCTTT. It yields the protein CASSDGQNTEAFF. The chain couples TRBV7-9 to TRBJ1-1; tentatively, D is TRBD1 (5 bases). The V and J ends lost 5 bases and 1 base respectively, with 8 bases between them. Germline-derived CDR1 and CDR2 are SEHNR and FQNEAQ (reference sequence). This CDR3 region has 13 residues.

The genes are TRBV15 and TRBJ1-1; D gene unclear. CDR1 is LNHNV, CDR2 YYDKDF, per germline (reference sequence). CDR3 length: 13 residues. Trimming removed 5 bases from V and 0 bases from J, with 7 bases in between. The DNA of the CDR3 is TGTGCCACCAGCGGCACTTTGAACACTGAAGCTTTCTTT. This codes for CATSGTLNTEAFF.

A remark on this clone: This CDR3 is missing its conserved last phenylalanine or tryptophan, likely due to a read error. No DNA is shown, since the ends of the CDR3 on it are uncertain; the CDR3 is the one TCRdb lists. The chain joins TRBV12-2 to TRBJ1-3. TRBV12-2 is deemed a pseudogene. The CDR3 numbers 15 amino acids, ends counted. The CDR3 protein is CASRLASLYPGHAGL.

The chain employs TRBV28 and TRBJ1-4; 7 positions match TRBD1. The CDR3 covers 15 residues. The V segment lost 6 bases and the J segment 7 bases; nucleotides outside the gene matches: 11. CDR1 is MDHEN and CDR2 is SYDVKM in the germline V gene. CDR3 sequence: CASSVRGGEFEKLFF. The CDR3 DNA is TGTGCCAGCAGCGTCCGAGGGGGCGAGTTTGAAAAACTGTTTTTT.

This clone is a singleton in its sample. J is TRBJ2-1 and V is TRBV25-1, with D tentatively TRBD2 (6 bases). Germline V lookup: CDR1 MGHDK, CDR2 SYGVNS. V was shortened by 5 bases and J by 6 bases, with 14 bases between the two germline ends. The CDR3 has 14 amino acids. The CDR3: CASSKIGGSNEQFF. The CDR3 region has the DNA TGTGCCAGCAGTAAAATCGGGGGATCCAATGAGCAGTTCTTC.

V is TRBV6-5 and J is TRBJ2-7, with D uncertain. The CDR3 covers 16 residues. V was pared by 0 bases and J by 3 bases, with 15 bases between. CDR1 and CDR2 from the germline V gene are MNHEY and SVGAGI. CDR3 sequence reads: CASSYSSGDGDYEQYF. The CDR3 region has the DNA TGTGCCAGCAGTTACTCGAGTGGGGATGGTGACTACGAGCAGTACTTC.

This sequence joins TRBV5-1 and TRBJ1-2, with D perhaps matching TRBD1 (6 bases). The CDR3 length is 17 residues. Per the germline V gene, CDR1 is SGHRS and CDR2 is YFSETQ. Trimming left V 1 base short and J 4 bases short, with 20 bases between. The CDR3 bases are TGCGCCAGCAGCTTGCCCGAGGACAGAGGCCTTCTCTATGGCTACACCTTC. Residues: CASSLPEDRGLLYGYTF.

CDR3 coding DNA: TGTGCCAGCAGTCCCCGGATGCCCGAGCAGTACTTC. Amino acid sequence: CASSPRMPEQYF. This chain joins TRBV6-6 and TRBJ2-7; D ambiguous. Deletions cut 5 bases from V and 6 bases from J, with 11 bases between. Looked up from germline, CDR1 is MNHNY and CDR2 is SVGAGI (reference sequence). This CDR3 region has 12 residues.

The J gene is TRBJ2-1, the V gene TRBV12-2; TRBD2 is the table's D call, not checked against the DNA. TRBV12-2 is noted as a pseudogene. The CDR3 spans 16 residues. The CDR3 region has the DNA TGTGCAAGTCGCCCCGGCTGCGGGGGGGTAAACAATGAGCAGTTCTTC. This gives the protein CASRPGCGGVNNEQFF.

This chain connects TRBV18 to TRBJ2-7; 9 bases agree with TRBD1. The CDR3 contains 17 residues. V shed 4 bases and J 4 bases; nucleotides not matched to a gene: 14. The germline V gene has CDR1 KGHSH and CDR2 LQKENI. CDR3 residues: CASSQTLPGQGLYEQYF. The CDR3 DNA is TGTGCCAGCTCACAGACCCTACCGGGACAGGGTTTGTACGAGCAGTACTTC.

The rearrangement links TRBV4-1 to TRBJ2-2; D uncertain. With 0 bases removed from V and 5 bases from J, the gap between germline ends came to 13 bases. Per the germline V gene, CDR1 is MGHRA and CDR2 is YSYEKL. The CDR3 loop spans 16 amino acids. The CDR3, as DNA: TGCGCCAGCAGCCAAGATTCCCACGTCTATACCGGGGAGCTGTTTTTT. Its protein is CASSQDSHVYTGELFF.

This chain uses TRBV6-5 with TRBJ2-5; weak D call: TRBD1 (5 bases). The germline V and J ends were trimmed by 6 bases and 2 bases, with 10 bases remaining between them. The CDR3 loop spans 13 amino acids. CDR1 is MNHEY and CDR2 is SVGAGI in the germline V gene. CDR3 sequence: CASSWTLQETQYF. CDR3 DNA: TGTGCCAGCAGCTGGACACTTCAAGAGACCCAGTACTTC.

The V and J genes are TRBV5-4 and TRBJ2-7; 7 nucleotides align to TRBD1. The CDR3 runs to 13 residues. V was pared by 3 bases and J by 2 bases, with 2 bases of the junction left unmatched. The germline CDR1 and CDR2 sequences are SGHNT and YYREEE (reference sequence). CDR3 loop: CASSWDRAYEQYF. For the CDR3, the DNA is TGTGCCAGCAGCTGGGACAGAGCCTACGAGCAGTACTTC.